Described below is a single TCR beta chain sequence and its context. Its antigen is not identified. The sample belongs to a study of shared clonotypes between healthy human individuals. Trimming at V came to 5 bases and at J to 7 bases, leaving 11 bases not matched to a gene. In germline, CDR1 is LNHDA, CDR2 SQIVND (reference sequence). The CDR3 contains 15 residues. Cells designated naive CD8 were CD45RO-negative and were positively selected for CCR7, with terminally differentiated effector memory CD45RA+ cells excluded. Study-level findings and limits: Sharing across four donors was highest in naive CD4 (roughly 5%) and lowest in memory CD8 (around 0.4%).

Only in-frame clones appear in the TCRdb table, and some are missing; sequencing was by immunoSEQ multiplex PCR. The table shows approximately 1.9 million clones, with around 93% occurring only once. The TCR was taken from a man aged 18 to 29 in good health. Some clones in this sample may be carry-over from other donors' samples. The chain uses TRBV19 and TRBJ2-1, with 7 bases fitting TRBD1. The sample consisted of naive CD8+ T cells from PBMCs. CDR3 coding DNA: TGTGCCAGTAGTCGGTTACACAGGGGAGAGAATGAGCAGTTCTTC. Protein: CASSRLHRGENEQFF. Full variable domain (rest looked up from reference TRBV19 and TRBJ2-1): DGGITQSPKYLFRKEGQNVTLSCEQNLNHDAMYWYRQDPGQGLRLIYYSQIVNDFQKGDIAEGYSVSREKKESFPLTVTSAQKNPTAFYLCASSRLHRGENEQFFGPGTRLTVL.